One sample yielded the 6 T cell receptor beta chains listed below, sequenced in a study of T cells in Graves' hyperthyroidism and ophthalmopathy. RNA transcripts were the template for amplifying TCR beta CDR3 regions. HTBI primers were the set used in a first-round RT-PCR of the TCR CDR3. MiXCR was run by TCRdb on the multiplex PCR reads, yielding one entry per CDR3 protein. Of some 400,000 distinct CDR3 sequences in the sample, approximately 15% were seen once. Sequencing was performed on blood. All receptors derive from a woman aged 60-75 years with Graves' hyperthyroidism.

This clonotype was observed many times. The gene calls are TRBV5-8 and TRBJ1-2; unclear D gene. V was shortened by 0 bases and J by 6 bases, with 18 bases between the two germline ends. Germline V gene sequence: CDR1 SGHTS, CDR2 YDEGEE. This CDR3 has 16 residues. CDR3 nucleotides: TGTGCCAGCAGCTTGGCTCGGGGAGGCGGGTTACATGGCTACACCTTC. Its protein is CASSLARGGGLHGYTF. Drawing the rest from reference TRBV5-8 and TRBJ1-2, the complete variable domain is EAGVTQSPTHLIKTRGQQATLRCSPISGHTSVYWYQQALGLGLQFLLWYDEGEERNRGNFPPRFSGRQFPNYSSELNVNALELEDSALYLCASSLARGGGLHGYTFGSGTRLTVV.

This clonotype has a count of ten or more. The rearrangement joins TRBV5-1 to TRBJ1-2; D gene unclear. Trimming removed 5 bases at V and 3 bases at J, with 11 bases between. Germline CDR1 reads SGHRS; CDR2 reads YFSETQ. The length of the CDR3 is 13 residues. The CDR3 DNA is TGCGCCAGCAGACCTCCAATTGACTATGGCTACACCTTC. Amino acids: CASRPPIDYGYTF.

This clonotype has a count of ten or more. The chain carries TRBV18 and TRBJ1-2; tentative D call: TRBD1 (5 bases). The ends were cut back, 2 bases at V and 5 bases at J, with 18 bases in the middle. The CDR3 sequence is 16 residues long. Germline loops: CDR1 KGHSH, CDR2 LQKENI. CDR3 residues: CASSPTVPGRAYGYTF. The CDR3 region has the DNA TGTGCCAGCTCACCAACCGTCCCCGGCAGGGCGTATGGCTACACCTTC.

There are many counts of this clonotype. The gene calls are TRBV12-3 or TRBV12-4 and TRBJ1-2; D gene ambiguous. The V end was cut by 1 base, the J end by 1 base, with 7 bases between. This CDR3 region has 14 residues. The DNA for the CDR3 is TGTGCCAGCAGTTTAGAACAGCTTAACTATGGCTACACCTTC. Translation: CASSLEQLNYGYTF.

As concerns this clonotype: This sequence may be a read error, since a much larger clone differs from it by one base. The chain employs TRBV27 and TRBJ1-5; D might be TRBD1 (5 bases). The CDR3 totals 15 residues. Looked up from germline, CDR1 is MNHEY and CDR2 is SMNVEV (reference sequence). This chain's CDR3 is CANSPLGGGNQPQHF. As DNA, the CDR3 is TGTGCCAACAGTCCCTTGGGGGGTGGAAATCAGCCCCAGCATTTT.

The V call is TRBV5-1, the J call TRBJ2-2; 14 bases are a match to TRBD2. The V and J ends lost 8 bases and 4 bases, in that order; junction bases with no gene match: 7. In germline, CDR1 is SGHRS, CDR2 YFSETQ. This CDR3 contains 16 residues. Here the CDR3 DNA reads TGCGCCAGTTCCGGGACTAGCGGGAGTTTCACCGGGGAGCTGTTTTTT. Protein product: CASSGTSGSFTGELFF.